This T cell receptor (beta chain) was obtained from a study of shared clonotypes between healthy human individuals (dated by TCRdb to 2020 to 2022). General notes on the study: A couple of women and a few men aged 18 to 49 years were included in the cohort. For each donor, three plates each were used for CD4 naive and CD4 memory, two plates were used for CD8 naive, and one plate was used for CD8 memory. To estimate repertoire size and how much clonotypes are shared between individuals, the study performed deep sequencing of blood TCR repertoires from roughly five healthy adults. Libraries were prepared and TCR repertoires were sequenced by different laboratories using diverse techniques, in order to increase sequencing depth and limit assay-specific biases. Leukapheresis yielded between about 0.85 and 10 billion PBMCs per donor. Overall study outcomes, separate from this receptor: Naive subsets generally had larger estimated clonotype richness than memory subsets. The small number of donors limited the genetic and exposure-history diversity represented. Pairwise subsampling indicated that sequencing depth was expected to affect the degree of clonotype sharing among donors. When a few donors were compared, the shared fraction of clonotypes was roughly 4.8% for naive CD4, approximately 3.3% for naive CD8, 2% to 2.5% for memory CD4, and less than 0.5% for memory CD8. Sampling was limited to blood, and TCR repertoires in tissue likely differ from TCR repertoires in blood. Incomplete sequencing was indicated by rarefaction of sorted-subset datasets, despite the large sequencing depth. Compared with non-shared clonotypes, clonotypes shared by all four sorted-subset donors had higher generation probabilities.

Points on this clone: The antigen it recognizes is unknown. Per-nucleotide qualities are absent, and no much larger clonotype sits a single base away.

Using the deep immunoSEQ assay, multiplex PCR amplified TCR CDR3 regions from genomic DNA. Extracted genomic DNA from each cell subset was spread evenly across all wells of several immunoSEQ 96-well plates, with each plate serving as a replicate. For sorted subsets, each replicate PCR was loaded with about 200 ng genomic DNA, equivalent to approximately 33,000 T cell genomes. The purified libraries were quantified using a Qubit 3.0 fluorometer, sized with a Bioanalyzer 2100, and then quantified again using the KAPA Library Quantification kit. A separate single-read 150-cycle Illumina NextSeq 550 flow cell was used to sequence each immunoSEQ 96-well plate. The authors processed their data as follows. The immunoSEQ output contained only junctional sequences without quality scores, so filtering could not match that applied to full-length reads. To assign V/J genes and CDR3, sequences were annotated using PyIR, a Python wrapper for IgBLAST v1.9, with IMGT germline references. Reads were filtered out if the reads had weak V/J assignments (E-value above 1e-6), no CDR3, stop codons, out-of-frame junctions, or ambiguous translated residues. V3J clonotypes were defined by identical inferred V gene, J gene, and CDR3 amino acid sequence. Percentage overlap between repertoires was calculated by dividing the number of shared unique clonotypes by the size of the smaller repertoire. RTK rarefaction, the Chao1 estimator, and Recon v2.1 estimates of unobserved clonotypes were used to assess repertoire richness. OLGA was used to compute generation probabilities for all TCRbeta clonotypes that the gDNA method yielded from a handful of donors. The table comes from immuneACCESS by way of TCRdb, which keeps in-frame sequences with V and J called. Part of the clones is missing from these tables; in studies checked, under half for an unresolved V gene and the rest for unknown reasons. V and J calls and clone size are copied from that table; D and trimming were computed from the DNA. This sample is represented by over a million clones; more than 75% of them were singletons. Under 0.65% of the sample belongs to the ten largest clones.

Healthy HIV-negative adults with no recently reported acute infections or vaccinations were included as donors. Every donor was a Caucasian adult residing in Nashville, Tennessee, USA. Magnetic negative selection was used to enrich CD4+ T cells, after which naive cells were positively selected on CD45RA and the negative fraction became the memory subset. Blood was collected by leukapheresis, and PBMCs were isolated by Ficoll-Histopaque density gradient centrifugation and then cryopreserved in liquid nitrogen vapor phase. Analytical flow cytometry was used to check the purity and quantity of every magnetically sorted T cell population. Each sorted fraction had its genomic DNA isolated and then quantified by UV absorbance on a Nanodrop 2000c. Input material: memory CD4+ T cells from PBMCs. Taken with the paper, the label for cell subset or site translates to: CD45RA-negative fraction. This clonotype originated in a man in his late teens or twenties in good health. Some clones in this sample may be carry-over from other donors' samples.

The DNA reads TGTGCCAGCAGCCAAGCCTCGACTTACCGGCCAGATACGCAGTATTTT. Its translation is CASSQASTYRPDTQYF. Rearrangement joined TRBV4-2 to TRBJ2-3, with an unclear D gene assignment. The CDR3, from cysteine to phenylalanine, totals 16 residues. Of the read, only the CDR3 DNA is kept; its 48 bases are in frame from base 1. The germline V gene sets CDR1 to LGHNA and CDR2 to YNFKEQ. V lost 1 base and J lost 4 bases; the stretch between them is 15 bases long.